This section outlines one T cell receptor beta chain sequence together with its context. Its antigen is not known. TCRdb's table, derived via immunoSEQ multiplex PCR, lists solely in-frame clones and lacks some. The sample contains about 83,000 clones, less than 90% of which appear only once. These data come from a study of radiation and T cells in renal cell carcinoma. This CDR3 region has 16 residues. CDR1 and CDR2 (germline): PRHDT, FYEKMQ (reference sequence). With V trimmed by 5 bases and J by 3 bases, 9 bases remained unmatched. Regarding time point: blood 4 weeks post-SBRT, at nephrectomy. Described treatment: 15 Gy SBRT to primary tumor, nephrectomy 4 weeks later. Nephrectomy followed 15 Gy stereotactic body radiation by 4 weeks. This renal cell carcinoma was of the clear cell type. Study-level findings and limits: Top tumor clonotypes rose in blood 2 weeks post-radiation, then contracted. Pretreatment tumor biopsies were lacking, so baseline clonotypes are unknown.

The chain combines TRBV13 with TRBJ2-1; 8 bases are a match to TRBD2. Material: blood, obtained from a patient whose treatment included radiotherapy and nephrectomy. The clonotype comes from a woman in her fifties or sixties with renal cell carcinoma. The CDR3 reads CASSPQAGAIYNEQFF. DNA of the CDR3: TGTGCCAGCAGCCCTCAAGCGGGGGCCATCTACAATGAGCAGTTCTTC.